The 15 T cell receptor beta chains below come from one sample, sequenced in a study of tissue T cells after allogeneic stem cell transplantation. Time point of the sample: mouse harvest day 7 after allogeneic transplant. The graft held 10^6 splenic CD5+ T cells and 10^7 T-cell-depleted bone marrow cells. The repertoire was sequenced with immunoSEQ multiplex PCR; TCRdb's copy has only in-frame clones and lacks some. The profile shows several thousand clones, over 50% of them singletons. What was sequenced was gut tissue. Receptors originate from a female BALB/c mouse given C57BL/6 T cells with graft-versus-host disease after an allogeneic hematopoietic cell transplant.

In its sample, this clone ranks as large (0.1 to 1%). The germline and genes are mouse ones. The read terminates 1 residue ahead of where the CDR3 ends, so the germline J gene completes it. This rearrangement joins TRBV26 to TRBJ2-7, with a possible D match to TRBD1 (5 bases). With 2 bases removed from V and 3 bases from J, the gap between germline ends came to 5 bases. Germline V lookup: CDR1 KGHPV, CDR2 FQNQEV (reference sequence). The CDR3 contains 12 residues. Incomplete CDR3 DNA: TGTGCCAGCAGTCTGCAGGGCTATGAACAGTAC. Its translation: CASSLQGYEQY. The whole CDR3 protein is CASSLQGYEQYF. The complete variable domain, with remaining parts taken from reference TRBV26 and TRBJ2-7, reads NSKVIQTPRYLVKGQGQKAKMRCIPEKGHPVVFWYQQNKNNEFKFLINFQNQEVLQQIDMTEKRFSAECPSNSPCSLEIQSSEAGDSALYLCASSLQGYEQYFGPGTRLTVL.

In regard to this clone: Gene names are the mouse ones. From the germline J gene comes the end of the CDR3, since the read stops 1 residue before it. This chain links TRBV23 with TRBJ2-5; the table assigns TRBD1, which was not confirmed against the DNA. The germline V gene has CDR1 KGHTA and CDR2 FQNQQP. This CDR3 region has 14 residues. CDR3 bases read: TGCTCCAGCAGTCAGGGACAGAACCAAGACACCCAGTAC. Amino acids: CSSSQGQNQDTQY. In full, the CDR3 is CSSSQGQNQDTQYF. The full variable domain, with the rest looked up from reference TRBV23 and TRBJ2-5, is DAAVTQKPRYLIKMKGQEAEMKCIPEKGHTAVFWYQQKQSKELKFLIYFQNQQPLDQIDMVKERFSAVCPSSSLCSLGIRTCEAEDSALYLCSSSQGQNQDTQYFGPGTRLLVL.

About this clone: Gene labels here are mouse ones. The read stops 1 residue short of the end of the CDR3; the missing end is completed from the germline J gene. The rearrangement joins TRBV3 to TRBJ2-5; 8 bases align to TRBD1. V trimming: 2 bases; J trimming: 2 bases; junction bases outside the gene matches: 0. This CDR3 is 14 amino acids long. Germline CDR1 SNHLY, CDR2 FYNGKV (reference sequence). Incomplete CDR3 DNA: TGTGCCAGCAGCTTAACAGGGGGCCAAGACACCCAGTAC. Translating gives CASSLTGGQDTQY. The CDR3 reads in full as CASSLTGGQDTQYF.

By frequency in the sample, this clone is medium-sized. Gene names refer to mouse genes. Read data end 1 residue before the CDR3 end; the end is taken from the germline J gene. The rearrangement uses TRBV5 and TRBJ2-7; 8 bases are shared with TRBD1. V was clipped by 0 bases and J by 7 bases; unmatched bases: 2. Germline values: CDR1 LGHNA, CDR2 YNLKQL (reference sequence). The CDR3 spans 13 residues. The CDR3: CASSQERDREQYF. CDR3 DNA (partial): TGTGCCAGCAGCCAAGAGCGGGACAGGGAACAGTAC.

The sample holds a few counts of this clone. Mouse gene names and germline throughout. Read sequence stops 1 residue before the CDR3 end, and the germline J gene provides the missing end. The chain is built from TRBV23 and TRBJ1-4; the tabulated D call, TRBD1, remains unverified against the DNA. The CDR3 consists of 14 residues. Germline V gene lookup returns CDR1 KGHTA and CDR2 FQNQQP. CDR3 DNA, as far as it was read: TGCTCCAGCAGTCAAGGGACATACAACGAAAGATTATTT. Translating it yields CSSSQGTYNERLF. Given in full, the CDR3 is CSSSQGTYNERLFF.

This clone is labeled medium-sized. Gene names refer to mouse genes. The read gets to within 1 residue of the CDR3 end, and the germline J gene fills in the rest. The chain uses TRBV16 and TRBJ2-7; D perhaps matches TRBD1 (6 bases). CDR3 length equals 14 residues. The V and J ends lost 0 bases and 0 bases respectively, with 6 bases between them. The V gene's germline CDR1 is SGHSA and CDR2 FRNQAP. The CDR3 loop reads CASSLEDSSYEQYF. CDR3 DNA, as far as it was read: TGTGCAAGCAGCTTAGAGGACAGCTCCTATGAACAGTAC.

This clone was recorded once. Gene labels here are mouse ones. The CDR3 end is not reached by the read, which stops 1 residue before it; the germline J gene fills it in. This chain connects TRBV5 to TRBJ2-3; D uncertain. Looked up from germline, CDR1 is LGHNA and CDR2 is YNLKQL (reference sequence). V lost 0 bases and J lost 1, with 8 bases in between. CDR3 length equals 15 residues. The covered CDR3 bases are TGTGCCAGCAGCCAAGAGGGAAGGGGTGCAGAAACGCTGTAT. Its protein product is CASSQEGRGAETLY. The whole CDR3 sequence reads CASSQEGRGAETLYF.

About this clone: The genes are named according to mouse. The read stops 1 residue short of the end of the CDR3; the missing end is completed from the germline J gene. The chain carries TRBV13-3 and TRBJ1-4; TRBD1 agrees at 11 bases. In germline, CDR1 is NNHDY, CDR2 SYVADS. The CDR3 has 15 amino acids. The J segment lost 4 bases and the V segment lost 4 bases, leaving 3 bases of the junction unmatched. The covered CDR3 bases are TGTGCCAGCAGTCGGGACAGGGGGGGCAACGAAAGATTATTT. It translates to CASSRDRGGNERLF. The entire CDR3 is CASSRDRGGNERLFF. Together with reference TRBV13-3 and TRBJ1-4, the CDR3 gives the full variable domain: EAAVTQSPRSKVAVTGGKVTLSCHQTNNHDYMYWYRQDTGHGLRLIHYSYVADSTEKGDIPDGYKASRPSQENFSLILELASLSQTAVYFCASSRDRGGNERLFFGHGTKLSVL.

Remarks on this clone: Genes and germline are mouse. The read ends 1 residue early relative to the CDR3; the germline J gene fills the gap. The chain carries TRBV1 and TRBJ2-4; D gene unclear. This CDR3 comprises 14 residues. V was pared by 1 base and J by 0 bases, with 5 bases between. CDR1 and CDR2 (germline): NSQYPW, LRSPGD (reference sequence). CDR3 sequence reads: CTCSAGGSQNTLYF. The sequenced CDR3 bases are TGCACCTGCAGTGCAGGGGGTAGTCAAAACACCTTGTAC.

This clone was seen a few times. Gene names refer to mouse genes. The observed sequence ends 1 residue before the CDR3 terminus, with the missing tail filled in from the germline J gene. V is TRBV3 and J is TRBJ2-7, with TRBD2 matching 9 bases. This CDR3 region has 15 residues. Germline loops: CDR1 SNHLY, CDR2 FYNGKV (reference sequence). Losses at the gene ends were 5 bases for V and 0 bases for J; bases not matched to a gene: 5. The CDR3 is CASSTGLGSSYEQYF. CDR3 DNA, as far as it was read: TGTGCCAGCAGCACGGGACTGGGAAGCTCCTATGAACAGTAC.

The sample holds a few counts of this clone. Gene names refer to mouse genes. The read terminates 1 residue before the CDR3 end, so the remaining end is supplied by the germline J gene. The chain recombines TRBV26 with TRBJ2-2, with 11 bases identical to TRBD1. The CDR3 is 13 residues long. With 6 bases clipped from V and 6 bases from J, the junction kept 0 bases outside the gene matches. Germline CDR1 and CDR2: KGHPV and FQNQEV (reference sequence). The CDR3 DNA, read in part, is TGTGCCAGCAGGGGACAGGGGGCCGGGCAGCTCTAC. The encoded protein is CASRGQGAGQLY. The full CDR3 protein is CASRGQGAGQLYF.

Details on this clone: The gene names given are mouse names. The read terminates 1 residue ahead of where the CDR3 ends, so the germline J gene completes it. This chain uses TRBV20 with TRBJ2-4, with D unclear. Trimming cost V 5 bases and J 0 bases, with 6 bases left between them. Germline V gene data show CDR1 as GFQATS and CDR2 as STVNSAI. CDR3 length equals 12 residues. CDR3 bases read: TGTGGTGCTCAGGCTAGTCAAAACACCTTGTAC. Residues: CGAQASQNTLY. The entire CDR3 protein is CGAQASQNTLYF.

As for this clone: Gene and germline names: mouse. Sequencing ends 1 residue short of the CDR3 end; the germline J gene provides the rest. V and J are TRBV3 and TRBJ2-1; 10 bases agree with TRBD2. Germline values: CDR1 SNHLY, CDR2 FYNGKV (reference sequence). The CDR3 runs to 14 residues. The junction had 1 base not matched to a gene; V was cut back by 5 bases and J by 3 bases. Partial CDR3 DNA: TGTGCCAGCAGCCTGGGGGGGCGCTATGCTGAGCAGTTC. Translated, it gives CASSLGGRYAEQF. The complete CDR3 reads CASSLGGRYAEQFF.

Remarks on this clone: The gene names here belong to mouse. The read falls 1 residue short of the CDR3 end, and the missing part is taken from the germline J gene. V usage is TRBV26 and J usage is TRBJ1-3; 7 nucleotides agree with TRBD1. The CDR3 runs to 15 residues. The trim removed 2 bases at V and 2 bases at J, leaving 3 bases unmatched. CDR1 and CDR2 (germline): KGHPV, FQNQEV (reference sequence). The sequenced part of the CDR3 DNA is TGTGCCAGCAGTCTGATAGGACAGGCTGGAAATACGCTCTAT. This gives the protein CASSLIGQAGNTLY. The entire CDR3 reads CASSLIGQAGNTLYF.

Of note for this clone: Any gene name here is a mouse gene name. The sequence runs out 1 residue before the end of the CDR3; the remainder is reconstructed from the germline J gene. This specimen includes other DNA sequences encoding the same CDR3. The chain couples TRBV26 to TRBJ2-5; TRBD2 agrees at 9 bases. The J segment lost 3 bases and the V segment lost 3 bases, leaving 1 base of the junction unmatched. Looked up from germline, CDR1 is KGHPV and CDR2 is FQNQEV (reference sequence). This CDR3 is built from 14 residues. The CDR3 DNA, read in part, is TGTGCCAGCAGTCTTCTGGGGGGGCAAGACACCCAGTAC. Protein product: CASSLLGGQDTQY. The full CDR3 reads CASSLLGGQDTQYF.